The present T cell receptor beta chain was sequenced within a study of T cells in Graves' hyperthyroidism and ophthalmopathy. Study outcomes and limitations: Ophthalmopathy got predicted by the model a median about 6.5 months before its onset. In the blood, most expanded thyroid clonotypes above 0.001 appeared as well.

Blood from later-ophthalmopathy patients was taken at first hyperthyroidism diagnosis. RNA transcripts yielded amplified TCR beta CDR3 regions. Initially, a first-round RT-PCR of the TCR CDR3 employed the HTBI primer set. TCRdb redid the calling of the multiplex PCR reads with MiXCR, one entry per CDR3 protein. The sample has some 140,000 distinct CDR3 sequences; around 20% are singletons. CDR3 length: 15 amino acids. The germline V gene has CDR1 DFQATT and CDR2 SNEGSKA (reference sequence). V gave up 6 bases and J gave up 0 bases, with 16 bases separating them. This clonotype was recorded many times. Its antigen is undetermined.

The chain has TRBV20-1 and TRBJ2-3, with D possibly being TRBD2 (6 bases). The receptor comes from a woman aged 45 to 65 with Graves' hyperthyroidism that later progressed to Graves' ophthalmopathy. The sample consisted of blood. CDR3 in amino acids: CSAYILATSTDTQYF. DNA for the CDR3: TGCAGTGCCTATATCCTAGCGACTAGCACAGATACGCAGTATTTT.